This T cell receptor beta chain was profiled in a study of shared clonotypes between healthy human individuals. Study information: Each donor contributed plates that comprised three CD4 naive, three CD4 memory, two CD8 naive and one CD8 memory. Overall study results and limits: Genetic and exposure-history diversity was limited by the small donor number. The generation probabilities recorded for non-shared clonotypes fell below those of clonotypes shared by all four donors. Expectations were that clonotype sharing among donors would be affected by sequencing depth.

Assay: immunoSEQ multiplex PCR; the TCRdb copy retains only in-frame clones and omits some. Among about 710,000 clones listed, around 73% were seen once. V dropped 5 bases and J dropped 4; count of bases not matched to a gene: 7. The germline V gene has CDR1 MDHEN and CDR2 SYDVKM. The CDR3 is made up of 16 amino acids. Concerning this clone itself: Its antigen is undetermined.

V gene TRBV28 combines with J gene TRBJ2-7; 14 bases align to TRBD2. Sample: memory CD4+ T cells sorted from blood. Subset noted: CD45RA-negative fraction. This sequence originates from a woman aged 30 to 39 in good health. The CDR3 here is CASSLLRTSGRYEQYF. The CDR3 coding sequence is TGTGCCAGCAGTCTTCTTCGGACTAGCGGGAGGTACGAGCAGTACTTC.